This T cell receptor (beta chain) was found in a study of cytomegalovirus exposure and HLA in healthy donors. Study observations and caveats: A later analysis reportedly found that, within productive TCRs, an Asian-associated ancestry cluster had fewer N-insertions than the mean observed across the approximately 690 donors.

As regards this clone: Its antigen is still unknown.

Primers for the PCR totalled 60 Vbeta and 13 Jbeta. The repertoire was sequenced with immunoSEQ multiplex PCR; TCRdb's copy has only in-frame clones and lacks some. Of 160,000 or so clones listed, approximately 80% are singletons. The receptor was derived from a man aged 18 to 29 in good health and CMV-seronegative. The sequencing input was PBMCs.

Written as DNA, the CDR3 is TGCGCCAGCAGCCAAGATCTAAGCGGGAGCTACGAGCAGTACTTC. Translating gives CASSQDLSGSYEQYF. The genes are TRBV4-1 and TRBJ2-7, with 8 bases matching TRBD2. The ends lost 0 bases at V and 3 bases at J; junction bases unmatched: 4. The CDR3 loop spans 15 amino acids. Germline CDR1 reads MGHRA; CDR2 reads YSYEKL.